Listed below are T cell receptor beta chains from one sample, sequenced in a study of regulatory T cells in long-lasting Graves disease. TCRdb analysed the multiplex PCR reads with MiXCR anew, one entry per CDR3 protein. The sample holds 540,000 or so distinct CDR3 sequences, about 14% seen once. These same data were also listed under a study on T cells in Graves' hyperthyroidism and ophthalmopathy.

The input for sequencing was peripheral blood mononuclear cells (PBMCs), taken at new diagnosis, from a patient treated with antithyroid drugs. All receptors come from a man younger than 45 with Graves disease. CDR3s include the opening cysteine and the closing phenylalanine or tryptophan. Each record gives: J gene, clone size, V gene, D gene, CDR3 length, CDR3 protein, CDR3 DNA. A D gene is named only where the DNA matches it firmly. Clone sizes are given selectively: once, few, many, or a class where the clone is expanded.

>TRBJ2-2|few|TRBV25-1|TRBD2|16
CASSEFGRTNTGELFF
TGTGCCAGCAGTGAATTCGGGAGGACCAACACCGGGGAGCTGTTTTTT
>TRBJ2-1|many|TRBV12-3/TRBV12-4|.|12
CASSRTNNEQFF
TGTGCCAGCAGCCGCACTAACAATGAGCAGTTCTTC
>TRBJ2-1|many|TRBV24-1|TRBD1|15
CATTPGTGAYNEQFF
TGTGCCACCACTCCCGGGACAGGGGCCTACAATGAGCAGTTCTTC
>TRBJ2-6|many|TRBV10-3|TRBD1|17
CANSGTGALRGANVLTF
TGTGCCAACTCCGGGACAGGGGCTCTGAGAGGGGCCAACGTCCTGACTTTC
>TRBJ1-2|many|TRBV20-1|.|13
CSASSGRDYGYTF
TGCAGTGCTAGCTCCGGCAGAGACTATGGCTACACCTTC
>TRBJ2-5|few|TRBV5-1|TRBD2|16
CASKHGQLAGQETQYF
TGCGCCAGCAAACACGGACAGCTAGCGGGTCAAGAGACCCAGTACTTC
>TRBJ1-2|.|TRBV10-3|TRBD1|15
CAITDRAPSLYGYTF
TGTGCCATCACCGACAGGGCGCCATCCCTCTATGGCTACACCTTC
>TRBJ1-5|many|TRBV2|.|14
CASSEDGGYQPQHF
TGTGCCAGCAGTGAAGACGGAGGATATCAGCCCCAGCATTTT
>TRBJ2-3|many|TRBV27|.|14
CASSLAASADPQYF
TGTGCCAGCAGTTTGGCGGCTAGCGCCGATCCGCAGTATTTT
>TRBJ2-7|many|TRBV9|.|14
CASSPPTAKGEQYF
TGTGCCAGCAGCCCCCCGACGGCCAAGGGTGAGCAGTACTTC
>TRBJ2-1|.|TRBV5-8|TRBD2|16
CASSPWASGTPHEQFF
TGTGCCAGCAGCCCCTGGGCTAGCGGGACCCCCCATGAGCAGTTCTTC
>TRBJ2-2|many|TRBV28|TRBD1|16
CASSLMDRANTGELFF
TGTGCCAGCAGTTTAATGGACAGGGCCAACACCGGGGAGCTGTTTTTT
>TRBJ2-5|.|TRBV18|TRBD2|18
CASSPLLTSGFNQETQYF
TGTGCCAGCTCACCCCTATTGACTAGCGGCTTTAATCAAGAGACCCAGTACTTC